A single sample gave rise to the 14 T cell receptor beta chains below, sequenced in a study of cytomegalovirus exposure and HLA in healthy donors. With 60 Vbeta and 13 Jbeta primers, the PCR was carried out. The data were produced by immunoSEQ multiplex PCR, yet TCRdb's version contains in-frame clones alone and is incomplete. The sample comprises roughly 70,000 clones, about 80% of which are singletons, and around 6% rests with the top ten. Sequenced input: PBMCs. The receptors were gathered from a man aged 50-60 years in good health and CMV-seronegative.

The V gene is TRBV4-1, the J gene TRBJ2-2; possible D gene TRBD1, 5 bases. Deletions cut 4 bases from V and 8 bases from J, with 11 bases between. The germline V gene encodes CDR1 MGHRA and CDR2 YSYEKL. This CDR3 has 13 amino acids. For the CDR3, the DNA is TGCGCCAGCAGCCTGGTCAGGGTTGGGGAGCTGTTTTTT. This codes for CASSLVRVGELFF.

CDR3 in DNA: TGTGCCAGCAGGGCAACCCCGGGTCTCGAGCAGTACTTC. Its protein is CASRATPGLEQYF. The rearrangement joins TRBV6-1 to TRBJ2-7, with D uncertain. Trimming removed 6 bases at V and 6 bases at J, with 15 bases between. Germline CDR1 is MNHNS and CDR2 is SASEGT. CDR3 length: 13 amino acids.

This clone has just a few counts. V and J are TRBV7-6 and TRBJ1-6; D is undetermined. V shed 5 bases and J shed 10 bases, with 9 bases lying between them. Germline CDR1 and CDR2: SGHVS and FNYEAQ. The CDR3 consists of 12 residues. The CDR3 DNA follows: TGTGCCAGCAGCCTCCCGGGGTCACCCCTCCACTTT. Protein product: CASSLPGSPLHF. Based on the CDR3 plus reference TRBV7-6 and TRBJ1-6, the full variable domain is GAGVSQSPRYKVTKRGQDVALRCDPISGHVSLYWYRQALGQGPEFLTYFNYEAQQDKSGLPNDRFSAERPEGSISTLTIQRTEQRDSAMYRCASSLPGSPLHFGNGTRLTVT.

The chain recombines TRBV30 with TRBJ1-3; a possible D gene is TRBD1 (6 bases). V dropped 4 bases and J dropped 0 bases, with 7 bases sitting between them. The germline V gene has CDR1 GTSNPN and CDR2 SVGIG (reference sequence). This CDR3 region has 13 residues. The CDR3 DNA follows: TGTGCCTGGACAGGGGACTCTGGAAACACCATATATTTT. The encoded protein is CAWTGDSGNTIYF.

V is TRBV7-3 and J is TRBJ2-5, with 7 nucleotides matching TRBD2. J lost 1 base, V lost 4 bases, and 12 bases had no gene match. Germline CDR1 and CDR2: SGHTA and FQGTGA. This CDR3 spans 17 amino acids. CDR3 residues: CASSSSAGLMPQETQYF. CDR3 DNA sequence: TGTGCCAGCAGCTCTTCAGCGGGACTAATGCCCCAAGAGACCCAGTACTTC.

In this sample, this clone turned up a few times. The chain employs TRBV10-3 and TRBJ1-1, with 11 bases lining up with TRBD1. The CDR3 has 16 residues. J gave up 5 bases and V 2 bases, and 7 bases lay outside the gene matches. Germline values: CDR1 ENHRY, CDR2 SYGVKD. CDR3: CAISEDGQGATTEAFF. The CDR3 DNA sequence: TGTGCCATCAGTGAGGACGGACAGGGGGCAACGACTGAAGCTTTCTTT.

Here the CDR3 reads CAWGRGFGTEAFF. CDR3 sequence (DNA): TGTGCCTGGGGCAGAGGGTTCGGCACTGAAGCTTTCTTT. This chain uses TRBV30 with TRBJ1-1; D gene unclear. This CDR3 has 13 amino acids. Germline-derived CDR1 and CDR2 are GTSNPN and SVGIG (reference sequence). V dropped 5 bases and J dropped 4 bases, with 14 bases sitting between them.

The chain joins TRBV18 to TRBJ1-5, with 9 positions matching TRBD1. With V trimmed by 3 bases and J by 5 bases, 8 bases remained unmatched. CDR3 length equals 16 residues. Germline values: CDR1 KGHSH, CDR2 LQKENI. CDR3 in amino acids: CASSPRRQGVYQPQHF. CDR3 DNA sequence: TGTGCCAGCTCACCCCGGCGACAGGGGGTTTATCAGCCCCAGCATTTT. The whole variable domain, filled in from reference TRBV18 and TRBJ1-5, reads NAGVMQNPRHLVRRRGQEARLRCSPMKGHSHVYWYRQLPEEGLKFMVYLQKENIIDESGMPKERFSAEFPKEGPSILRIQQVVRGDSAAYFCASSPRRQGVYQPQHFGDGTRLSIL.

The chain recombines TRBV6-5 with TRBJ1-1; the D gene is possibly TRBD1 (6 bases). CDR3 length: 16 residues. CDR1 is MNHEY, CDR2 SVGAGI, per germline. Deletions cut 0 bases from V and 1 base from J, with 12 bases between. The CDR3 bases are TGTGCCAGCAGTTACTCTCACTTACAGGGGAACACTGAAGCTTTCTTT. Translating gives CASSYSHLQGNTEAFF.

V is TRBV18 and J is TRBJ1-5, with unresolved D. V shed 3 bases and J shed 1 base, with 4 bases lying between them. The CDR3 spans 13 residues. The germline V gene has CDR1 KGHSH and CDR2 LQKENI. CDR3 protein: CASSPYSNQPQHF. The CDR3 nucleotides read TGTGCCAGCTCACCCTACAGCAATCAGCCCCAGCATTTT.

Here the CDR3 DNA reads TGTGCCAGCAGCCAAGAAGACAGGGAGTGGATAGAAGCTTTCTTT. As protein: CASSQEDREWIEAFF. The chain uses TRBV4-2 and TRBJ1-1, with 7 bases lining up with TRBD1. The CDR3 is 15 amino acids. Germline CDR1 reads LGHNA; CDR2 reads YNFKEQ. V lost 0 bases and J lost 8; bases outside the gene matches: 9.

This sequence joins TRBV4-3 and TRBJ2-7; a possible D gene is TRBD1 (5 bases). The germline V and J ends were trimmed by 0 bases and 2 bases, with 11 bases remaining between them. CDR3 length equals 15 residues. Germline CDR1 and CDR2: LGHNA and YSLEER. CDR3 DNA: TGCGCCAGCAGCCAAGATCTGGCAGGGACCTACGAGCAGTACTTC. Translated, it gives CASSQDLAGTYEQYF.

V is TRBV28 and J is TRBJ2-3; D call uncertain. The CDR3 consists of 13 residues. The V and J ends lost 7 bases and 0 bases respectively, with 8 bases between them. Germline CDR1 is MDHEN and CDR2 is SYDVKM. In DNA, the CDR3 is TGTGCCAGCACCCCAATGAGCACAGATACGCAGTATTTT. Translation: CASTPMSTDTQYF.

The rearrangement joins TRBV30 to TRBJ1-6, with D possibly matching TRBD1 (6 bases). This CDR3 comprises 14 residues. V was cut by 2 bases and J by 12 bases, with 17 bases left in between. Germline-derived CDR1 and CDR2 are GTSNPN and SVGIG (reference sequence). Written as DNA, the CDR3 is TGTGCCTGGAGTCCCCTGACAGGAATTCGACCCCTCCACTTT. It yields the protein CAWSPLTGIRPLHF.